This T cell receptor (beta chain) emerged from a study of T cell changes during pregnancy in multiple sclerosis. Measured with immunoSEQ multiplex PCR; TCRdb has only the in-frame clones, and not every one. The sample has about 83,000 clones; 90% to 95% are singletons. The ends lost 5 bases at V and 2 bases at J; junction bases unmatched: 5. The CDR3 extends over 15 amino acids. The germline V gene has CDR1 SGHAT and CDR2 FQNNGV. This receptor was identified in a female donor with multiple sclerosis, enrolled in a pregnancy study. The chain links TRBV11-2 to TRBJ2-1; 8 bases fit TRBD1. Sequencing used peripheral blood, obtained in the second trimester of pregnancy. The CDR3: CASSRTGNPYNEQFF. The CDR3 coding sequence is TGTGCCAGCAGCCGGACAGGGAACCCCTACAATGAGCAGTTCTTC.